Each of the 2 T cell receptor beta chains below was sequenced from the same sample in a study of T cell repertoires in cytomegalovirus infection. TCRdb processed the reads anew with MiXCR; each CDR3 protein has one entry. The sample has around 300,000 distinct CDR3 sequences; 20% to 25% are singletons. Their cognate antigens are unknown. Sequenced material: cultured PBMCs, taken from culture after CMV antigen stimulation. The receptors shown here come from a human donor in good health (CMV status not recorded). Some clones in this sample may be carry-over from other donors' samples.

The table lists this clonotype with many counts. The chain uses TRBV2 and TRBJ2-1; D tentatively reads TRBD1 or TRBD2 (5 bases each). The CDR3 covers 13 residues. With 6 bases removed from V and 2 bases from J, the gap between germline ends came to 8 bases. Germline CDR1 reads SNHLY; CDR2 reads FYNNEI. CDR3 in amino acids: CASSPGPYNEQFF. CDR3 in DNA: TGTGCCAGCAGCCCGGGGCCCTACAATGAGCAGTTCTTC.

The chain carries TRBV20-1 and TRBJ1-2; D unclear. The germline V gene has CDR1 DFQATT and CDR2 SNEGSKA (reference sequence). The CDR3 runs 15 residues. V was cut by 4 bases and J by 2 bases, with 17 bases left in between. The CDR3 region has the DNA TGCAGTGCTACTCCCCCGGGGAACAGAAACTATGGCTACACCTTC. This encodes CSATPPGNRNYGYTF.